These 8 T cell receptor beta chains were all obtained from the same sample, sequenced in a study of control samples from healthy donors and cancer patients. Generated by immunoSEQ multiplex PCR, the TCRdb table keeps only in-frame clones and is missing some. The table includes 100,000 to 150,000 clones, over 75% detected once. What was sequenced was blood. Receptor source: a man between 60 and 75 years old in good health.

This rearrangement joins TRBV5-1 to TRBJ1-6; D possibly corresponds to TRBD1 (6 bases). Trimming left V 0 bases short and J 6 bases short, with 13 bases between. Germline CDR1 SGHRS, CDR2 YFSETQ. The CDR3 runs 16 residues. For the CDR3, the DNA is TGCGCCAGCAGCTTGGTGTCAGGGGCAACTAATTCACCCCTCCACTTT. It codes for CASSLVSGATNSPLHF.

The CDR3 DNA reads TGTGCCAGCAGCTTGGAAGGGGGCCGAAACATTCAGTACTTC. Residues: CASSLEGGRNIQYF. The chain employs TRBV5-4 and TRBJ2-4; TRBD1 matches 7 bases. Unmatched junction bases numbered 3, after V lost 0 bases and J lost 6 bases. Germline V gives CDR1 SGHNT, CDR2 YYREEE (reference sequence). The CDR3 sequence is 14 residues long.

This clone was seen only a few times. This sequence joins TRBV29-1 and TRBJ1-1; 9 bases fit TRBD1. The CDR3 totals 13 residues. V shed 6 bases and J 6 bases; nucleotides not matched to a gene: 8. Germline CDR1 is SQVTM and CDR2 is ANQGSEA. CDR3: CSVGQGVWAEAFF. CDR3 sequence (DNA): TGCAGCGTGGGACAGGGTGTTTGGGCTGAAGCTTTCTTT.

This sequence joins TRBV28 and TRBJ1-1; 8 bases match TRBD1. V lost 6 bases and J lost 2; bases outside the gene matches: 8. This CDR3 is built from 15 residues. Germline V CDR1 and CDR2: MDHEN, SYDVKM. The CDR3 bases are TGTGCCAGCAGCCTGGCGGACAGGGCCAACACTGAAGCTTTCTTT. Translating it yields CASSLADRANTEAFF.

The chain couples TRBV3-1 (or the pseudogene TRBV3-2) to TRBJ1-1, with D possibly matching TRBD1 (5 bases). Trimming removed 4 bases at V and 6 bases at J, with 9 bases between. Germline lookup yields CDR1 LGHDT and CDR2 YNNKEL (reference sequence). The CDR3 contains 12 residues. DNA for the CDR3: TGTGCCAGCAGCCTGGGACGATCTGAAGCTTTCTTT. Translation gives CASSLGRSEAFF.

This clone was counted a few times. V and J are TRBV7-2 and TRBJ1-4; possible D gene TRBD1, 5 bases. Trimming left V 3 bases short and J 8 bases short, with 16 bases between. The CDR3 sequence is 15 residues long. Germline lookup yields CDR1 SGHTA and CDR2 FQGNSA. CDR3 region: CASSFGGNLREKLFF. The CDR3 DNA reads TGTGCCAGCAGCTTTGGGGGAAATCTACGGGAAAAACTGTTTTTT.

The rearrangement links TRBV7-3 to TRBJ2-7; 9 bases align to TRBD1. The CDR3 consists of 14 residues. Germline CDR1 is SGHTA and CDR2 is FQGTGA. V trimming: 4 bases; J trimming: 12 bases; junction bases outside the gene matches: 13. This chain's CDR3 is CASSSLAGTGFLYF. In nucleotides, the CDR3 is TGTGCCAGCAGCTCGTTAGCCGGGACAGGGTTTTTGTACTTC.

J is TRBJ1-2 and V is TRBV10-2; no firm D call. This CDR3 region has 11 residues. Looked up from germline, CDR1 is WSHSY and CDR2 is SAAADI. Trimming cost V 4 bases and J 8 bases, with 8 bases left between them. The chain's CDR3 is CASSAGRGYTF. As DNA, the CDR3 is TGCGCCAGCAGTGCTGGGAGAGGCTACACCTTC.